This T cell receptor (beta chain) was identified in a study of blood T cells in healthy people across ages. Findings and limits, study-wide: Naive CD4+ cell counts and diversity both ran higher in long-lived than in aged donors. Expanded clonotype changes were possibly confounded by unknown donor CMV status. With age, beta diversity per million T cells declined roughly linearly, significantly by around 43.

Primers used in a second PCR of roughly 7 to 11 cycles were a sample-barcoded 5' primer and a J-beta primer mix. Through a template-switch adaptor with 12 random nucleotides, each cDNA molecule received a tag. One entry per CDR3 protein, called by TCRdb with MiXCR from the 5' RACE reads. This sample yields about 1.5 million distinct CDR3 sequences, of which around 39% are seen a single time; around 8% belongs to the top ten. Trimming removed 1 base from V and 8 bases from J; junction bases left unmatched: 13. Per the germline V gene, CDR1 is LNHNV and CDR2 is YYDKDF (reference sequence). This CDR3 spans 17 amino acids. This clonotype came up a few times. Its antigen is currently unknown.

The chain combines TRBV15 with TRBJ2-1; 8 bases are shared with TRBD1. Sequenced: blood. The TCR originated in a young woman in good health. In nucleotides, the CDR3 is TGTGCCACCAGCAGAGGTTCTTCCGCAGGGGGCCTACATGAGCAGTTCTTC. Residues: CATSRGSSAGGLHEQFF.